This TCR beta chain originates from a study of monozygotic twins with inflammatory bowel disease (dated by TCRdb to the late 2010s). Broadly, across the study: The complete study included around 30 monozygotic twin pairs: 19 IBD-discordant Danish pairs and nine German pairs, of which four were IBD-concordant and five were IBD-discordant. The search for disease-associated traits relied mainly on comparing, within discordant pairs, IBD patients with their genetically identical healthy co-twins. Each individual had, on average, about 151 000 unique TCRalpha sequences and 181 000 unique TCRbeta sequences available for analysis. Here is what the overall study found, with its caveats: The results gave no support for a single strong signal or clonotype linked to IBD. The analysis was unable to tell different T cell subtypes apart. Repertoire similarity did not differ between concordant and discordant twins, possibly due to limited statistical power. Fewer clonotypes were shared with other individuals by IBD patients than by healthy twins, most markedly in patients showing signs of disease activity. IBD patients had lower TCRbeta repertoire diversity, measured by the inverse Simpson index, than their healthy co-twins. Because patients received different immunosuppressive treatments, the repertoires may have picked up extra background noise and variability between individuals.

Library prep was done by 5' RACE. For each TCR library, approximately 3,700 ng of total RNA was used. For each sample, cDNA was synthesized in eight separate reactions using SMARTScribe reverse transcriptase. During cDNA synthesis, template switching was used to introduce unique molecular identifiers that contained a 6-nucleotide sample barcode. Two nested PCRs of roughly 16 and 10 cycles amplified the TCRalpha and TCRbeta cDNA, and bead purification followed each PCR. Before amplification, the cDNA was treated with uracil DNA-glycosylase and purified using the QIAquick PCR purification kit. The second PCR was the step at which Illumina TruSeq-compatible adapters and sample-specific barcodes were added. Library quality and concentration were assessed using TapeStation and Qubit, and about 5 ng of each library was pooled. Sequencing of the pooled libraries was done on an Illumina HiSeq2500 single-index Rapid Run using custom sequencing primers and 2 x 100 bp reads. Per the original workflow: MiGEC version 1.2.6 was used for UMI-based consensus assembly to correct PCR and sequencing errors. V(D)J alignment, clonotype assembly and CDR3 extraction were performed with MiXCR version 2.1.1. Normalisation of gene usage, clonotype sharing and MAIT/NKT TCR abundance was achieved by analysing the top 1000, 10 000 and 20 000 clonotypes per sample. After downsampling to 27 000 UMIs, diversity was calculated as the inverse Simpson index using the vegan R package. Paired Mann-Whitney U tests on discordant twin pairs were used, with Benjamini-Hochberg multiple-testing correction. Through TCRdb reprocessing, the reads give one entry per CDR3 protein sequence; DNA is omitted. TCRdb's processing, not the study's, gives the V and J calls here. The sample table records approximately 300,000 distinct CDR3 sequences. The ten largest clones add up to over 5.5% of the sample.

As for this clonotype: What antigen it recognizes has not been identified.

From each donor, a roughly 2.7 ml peripheral blood sample was collected into PAXgene tubes and kept at -80 degrees C. Without any T cell sorting, total RNA was extracted from whole blood using the PAXgene blood miRNA kit on an automated QIAcube. Peripheral blood from monozygotic twin pairs who were concordant or discordant for inflammatory bowel disease underwent deep TCRalpha and TCRbeta repertoire profiling using unique molecular barcoding. For every twin pair, smoking habits were documented, and each individual was categorised as a current, former or never smoker. CDR1 is given as SGHVS and CDR2 as FNYEAQ, both from the germline V gene. Its CDR3 holds 19 amino acids, cysteine through phenylalanine. DNA for this receptor is not on file.

The chain is assembled from TRBV7-6 and TRBJ2-2; there is no DNA to check the TCRdb D call of TRBD2. Sequenced material: blood. This TCR was sampled from a human donor with ulcerative colitis or Crohn's disease, or a healthy co-twin of an affected twin (not recorded which). The CDR3 loop reads CASTLQPSGRAGNTGELFF.